This T cell receptor (beta chain) was sequenced in a study of T cells after yellow fever vaccination. This clonotype was picked up a small number of times. Using its own MiXCR run on the 5' RACE reads, TCRdb lists one record per CDR3 protein. The table lists 200,000 to 250,000 distinct CDR3 sequences, approximately 3% of them singletons. The V end lost 5 bases, the J end lost 2 bases, and 10 bases lay between the germline ends. The CDR3 runs to 14 residues. This TCR derives from a man between 18 and 35 years old who received the YFV17D yellow fever vaccine. This rearrangement joins TRBV12-3 or TRBV12-4 to TRBJ1-5; no firm D call. Sequenced material: CD4+ T cells sorted from PBMCs, taken 10 days after the yellow fever booster vaccination. CDR3 coding DNA: TGTGCCAGCAGTGACACAGCAGGCAATCAGCCCCAGCATTTT. Its translation: CASSDTAGNQPQHF.